The entry below describes one T cell receptor beta chain. The record originates from a study of blood T cell repertoires in COVID-19. Recruitment covered 25 or so US areas and drew participants whose ages spanned roughly 18 to 90 years. Cohorts were assigned according to the clinical history that participants reported. Trimming removed 2 bases from V and 15 bases from J; junction bases left unmatched: 9. CDR3 length equals 14 residues. Germline V CDR1 and CDR2: SGHRS, YFSETQ. TCRdb keeps only in-frame clones here, not all; method: immunoSEQ multiplex PCR. The data hold some 250,000 clones, with roughly 93% observed a single time.

Sequencing input: PBMCs or T cells enriched from blood (not recorded which). The V gene is TRBV5-1, the J gene TRBJ2-1, with 12 bases matching TRBD1. The receptor was derived from a woman aged 40 to 49 with acute COVID-19. The CDR3 bases are TGCGCCAGCAGCTTACCGGGACAGGGGGCTTGGGTGTTCTTC. It translates to CASSLPGQGAWVFF.